What follows are 22 T cell receptor beta chains derived from one specimen sequenced in a study of cytomegalovirus exposure and HLA in healthy donors. Vbeta (60) and Jbeta (13) primers were used in the PCR. Repertoires were generated with immunoSEQ multiplex PCR, while TCRdb's copy carries only in-frame clones and drops some. The sample holds roughly 120,000 clones, approximately 80% seen once. Source material: PBMCs. The receptors were sampled from a man in his forties or fifties in good health and CMV-seronegative.

The chain joins TRBV27 to TRBJ1-2; 7 bases are a match to TRBD1. Germline V gene data show CDR1 as MNHEY and CDR2 as SMNVEV (reference sequence). The CDR3 contains 15 residues. Trimming removed 6 bases from V and 1 base from J; junction bases left unmatched: 8. The CDR3 DNA sequence: TGTGCCAGCAGCCGCGGACAGGCGGTTAACTATGGCTACACCTTC. Protein: CASSRGQAVNYGYTF.

V usage is TRBV28 and J usage is TRBJ1-4, with TRBD1 identical over 9 bases. The CDR3 runs to 15 residues. CDR1 and CDR2 from the germline V gene are MDHEN and SYDVKM. The trim removed 4 bases at V and 8 bases at J, leaving 8 bases unmatched. In DNA, the CDR3 is TGTGCCAGCAGTTCCCTGACAGGGGGGGAAGAAAAACTGTTTTTT. Encoded protein: CASSSLTGGEEKLFF. The full variable domain, its missing parts supplied by reference TRBV28 and TRBJ1-4, is DVKVTQSSRYLVKRTGEKVFLECVQDMDHENMFWYRQDPGLGLRLIYFSYDVKMKEKGDIPEGYSVSREKKERFSLILESASTNQTSMYLCASSSLTGGEEKLFFGSGTQLSVL.

This clone was seen a single time. The same CDR3 also results from other DNA sequences found in this sample. The chain employs TRBV7-9 and TRBJ1-1; 7 nucleotides align to TRBD1. Germline values: CDR1 SEHNR, CDR2 FQNEAQ (reference sequence). The CDR3 runs to 13 residues. Unmatched junction bases numbered 10, after V lost 5 bases and J lost 10 bases. CDR3 residues: CASSRGQVEGAFF. The CDR3 DNA reads as TGTGCCAGCAGCCGAGGACAGGTTGAGGGAGCTTTCTTT.

The chain recombines TRBV15 with TRBJ2-2, with 9 bases lining up with TRBD2. In germline, CDR1 is LNHNV, CDR2 YYDKDF (reference sequence). The CDR3 totals 14 residues. The V segment lost 5 bases and the J segment 6 bases; nucleotides outside the gene matches: 4. CDR3 loop: CATSGLAKAGELFF. CDR3 sequence (DNA): TGTGCCACCAGCGGACTAGCGAAAGCCGGGGAGCTGTTTTTT.

The rearrangement joins TRBV7-9 to TRBJ1-6; the match to TRBD1 covers 8 bases. This CDR3 has 17 amino acids. Per the germline V gene, CDR1 is SEHNR and CDR2 is FQNEAQ (reference sequence). The ends lost 5 bases at V and 7 bases at J; junction bases unmatched: 13. CDR3 residues: CASSLWTGISKNSPLHF. In DNA form, the CDR3 reads TGTGCCAGCAGCCTTTGGACAGGGATTTCTAAAAATTCACCCCTCCACTTT.

The genes are TRBV29-1 and TRBJ2-3; 12 bases match TRBD2. The CDR3 consists of 17 residues. Germline trimming cut 0 bases from V and 2 bases from J; bases unmatched to any gene: 6. From germline, CDR1 is SQVTM and CDR2 ANQGSEA. DNA for the CDR3: TGCAGCGTTGAAGATCAAGGACTAGCGGGGCTCACAGATACGCAGTATTTT. This sequence encodes CSVEDQGLAGLTDTQYF.

V gene TRBV27 combines with J gene TRBJ1-1; 9 nucleotides align to TRBD1. Trimming took 9 bases from V and 5 from J; bases not matched to a gene: 13. CDR3 length equals 15 residues. CDR1 and CDR2 (germline): MNHEY, SMNVEV (reference sequence). The CDR3 spells CASRGTQGARTEAFF. The CDR3 DNA reads TGTGCCAGTCGGGGGACACAGGGGGCGAGAACTGAAGCTTTCTTT.

The genes are TRBV7-9 and TRBJ2-1; TRBD2 agrees at 10 bases. Germline loops: CDR1 SEHNR, CDR2 FQNEAQ (reference sequence). The CDR3 runs to 17 residues. V lost 5 bases, J lost 0 bases, and 7 bases stayed unmatched. CDR3 coding DNA: TGTGCCAGCAGCCACCGGACTAGCGGAAGCTCCTACAATGAGCAGTTCTTC. Residues: CASSHRTSGSSYNEQFF.

This clone was detected a few times. The rearrangement uses TRBV5-1 and TRBJ1-1, with D perhaps TRBD1 (6 bases). Trimming took off 4 bases at V and 6 bases at J, with 16 bases between the two ends. The CDR3 runs to 14 residues. CDR1 and CDR2 from the germline V gene are SGHRS and YFSETQ. The CDR3 sequence: CASSEGGATPEAFF. CDR3 in DNA: TGCGCCAGCAGCGAAGGGGGAGCTACACCTGAAGCTTTCTTT.

This chain uses TRBV6-5 with TRBJ1-2; no definite D call. Per germline, CDR1 MNHEY and CDR2 SVGAGI. V was shortened by 0 bases and J by 4 bases, with 12 bases between the two germline ends. The CDR3 contains 15 residues. CDR3 region: CASSYSVLRGYGYTF. CDR3 in DNA: TGTGCCAGCAGTTACTCTGTCCTCCGCGGCTATGGCTACACCTTC.

This chain joins TRBV20-1 and TRBJ1-1; no definite D call. CDR1 and CDR2 from the germline V gene are DFQATT and SNEGSKA (reference sequence). CDR3 length: 11 residues. Trimming stripped 1 base from V and 8 bases from J, with 8 bases between. The CDR3 spells CSARARQEAFF. CDR3 in DNA: TGCAGTGCTAGAGCGAGGCAGGAAGCTTTCTTT.

This clone was counted a few times. The chain carries TRBV7-2 and TRBJ1-6; D may be TRBD1 (5 bases). The V end lost 3 bases, the J end lost 7 bases, and 7 bases lay between the germline ends. Germline CDR1 reads SGHTA; CDR2 reads FQGNSA. This CDR3 has 13 residues. CDR3 sequence: CASSFKGNSPLHF. DNA for the CDR3: TGTGCCAGCAGCTTTAAGGGGAATTCACCCCTCCACTTT.

This chain uses TRBV27 with TRBJ2-7, with 7 positions matching TRBD1. The trim removed 6 bases at V and 2 bases at J, leaving 7 bases unmatched. The V gene's germline CDR1 is MNHEY and CDR2 SMNVEV (reference sequence). This CDR3 region has 14 residues. CDR3 sequence reads: CASRNRGKTYEQYF. Written as DNA, the CDR3 is TGTGCCAGCAGGAACAGGGGAAAGACCTACGAGCAGTACTTC.

CDR3 in amino acids: CASGFAALGPQHF. CDR3 nucleotides: TGTGCTAGTGGTTTCGCGGCCCTGGGGCCCCAGCATTTT. This chain uses TRBV12-5 with TRBJ1-5; D unclear. Trimming took off 3 bases at V and 9 bases at J, with 12 bases between the two ends. Germline V gene lookup returns CDR1 LGHNT and CDR2 FRNRAP. This CDR3 spans 13 amino acids. Full variable domain (rest looked up from reference TRBV12-5 and TRBJ1-5): DARVTQTPRHKVTEMGQEVTMRCQPILGHNTVFWYRQTMMQGLELLAYFRNRAPLDDSGMPKDRFSAEMPDATLATLKIQPSEPRDSAVYFCASGFAALGPQHFGDGTRLSIL.

This chain joins TRBV19 and TRBJ1-3; D is unclear. Germline assignment: CDR1 LNHDA and CDR2 SQIVND (reference sequence). The V and J ends lost 10 bases and 4 bases respectively, with 14 bases between them. The CDR3 covers 13 residues. The CDR3 loop reads CATGISRGNTIYF. CDR3 DNA sequence: TGTGCCACAGGAATTTCAAGGGGAAACACCATATATTTT.

The chain is built from TRBV5-1 and TRBJ1-3; D unresolved. V was clipped by 4 bases and J by 4 bases, with 18 bases between them. The CDR3 has 16 residues. CDR1 and CDR2 from the germline V gene are SGHRS and YFSETQ. The CDR3 here is CASSQDLTGRGNTIYF. CDR3 in DNA: TGCGCCAGCAGCCAAGACCTGACGGGGAGGGGAAACACCATATATTTT. Together with reference TRBV5-1 and TRBJ1-3, the CDR3 gives the full variable domain: KAGVTQTPRYLIKTRGQQVTLSCSPISGHRSVSWYQQTPGQGLQFLFEYFSETQRNKGNFPGRFSGRQFSNSRSEMNVSTLELGDSALYLCASSQDLTGRGNTIYFGEGSWLTVV.

V gene TRBV6-1 combines with J gene TRBJ2-2; D is unresolved. Trimming removed 8 bases from V and 1 base from J, with 5 bases in between. This CDR3 has 12 residues. Germline V gene data show CDR1 as MNHNS and CDR2 as SASEGT. The CDR3 coding sequence is TGTGCCAGCGGTAGGAACACCGGGGAGCTGTTTTTT. This sequence encodes CASGRNTGELFF.

The genes are TRBV5-1 and TRBJ2-1; TRBD2 matches at 9 bases. J gave up 1 base and V 4 bases, and 9 bases lay outside the gene matches. The CDR3 has 17 amino acids. Germline V gene lookup returns CDR1 SGHRS and CDR2 YFSETQ. This CDR3 reads CASSPRILAGSYNEQFF. The DNA for the CDR3 is TGCGCCAGCAGCCCCCGAATCCTAGCGGGGTCCTACAATGAGCAGTTCTTC.

The chain recombines TRBV5-6 with TRBJ2-2, with a possible D match to TRBD1 (6 bases). Germline V gene data show CDR1 as SGHDT and CDR2 as YYEEEE. Deletions cut 2 bases from V and 5 bases from J, with 13 bases between. This CDR3 spans 15 amino acids. The chain's CDR3 is CASSFYRAVTGELFF. The CDR3 DNA is TGTGCCAGCAGCTTCTACAGGGCCGTAACCGGGGAGCTGTTTTTT.

This chain joins TRBV7-8 and TRBJ1-2; weak D call: TRBD1 (6 bases). This CDR3 comprises 18 residues. Trimming cost V 0 bases and J 3 bases, with 20 bases left between them. CDR1 and CDR2 (germline): SGHVS, FQNEAQ. This CDR3 is CASSLAQSAGVADYGYTF. As DNA, the CDR3 is TGTGCCAGCAGCTTAGCGCAGTCGGCAGGGGTCGCGGACTATGGCTACACCTTC.

The genes are TRBV4-1 and TRBJ2-6; no clear D gene. Looked up from germline, CDR1 is MGHRA and CDR2 is YSYEKL. The CDR3 covers 17 residues. Between the trimmed V and J ends, which lost 2 bases and 0 bases, there was a span of 11 bases. The CDR3 loop is CASSQLGGSSGANVLTF. The DNA of the CDR3 is TGCGCCAGCAGCCAACTCGGCGGATCCTCTGGGGCCAACGTCCTGACTTTC.

The chain links TRBV5-1 to TRBJ2-1; 15 positions match TRBD2. The CDR3 runs to 18 residues. J gave up 2 bases and V 3 bases, and 6 bases lay outside the gene matches. CDR1 is SGHRS and CDR2 is YFSETQ in the germline V gene. DNA of the CDR3: TGCGCCAGCAGCTCCGGACTAGCGGGAGGGGTCCCCTACAATGAGCAGTTCTTC. It encodes CASSSGLAGGVPYNEQFF. Full variable domain (outside the CDR3, taken from reference TRBV5-1 and TRBJ2-1): KAGVTQTPRYLIKTRGQQVTLSCSPISGHRSVSWYQQTPGQGLQFLFEYFSETQRNKGNFPGRFSGRQFSNSRSEMNVSTLELGDSALYLCASSSGLAGGVPYNEQFFGPGTRLTVL.